The rows below give T cell receptor beta chains drawn from one sample of a study of technical replicates of blood from a few donors. Here immunoSEQ multiplex PCR was the method, and the copy in TCRdb shows in-frame clones only, minus some. The table includes some 13,000 clones, approximately 90% detected once. The specimen was PBMCs. Receptors originate from a human donor in good health. The CDR3 runs from the conserved cysteine through the conserved F or W. A D gene is named only where the DNA matches it firmly. Only some rows state a clone size, as once, few, many or a class for expanded clones.

v_call: TRBV4-2; j_call: TRBJ2-2; cdr3_length: 15; clone_size: .; d_call: .; cdr3_nt: TGTGCCAGCAGCCAAGCGGGACTGTTCACCGGGGAGCTGTTTTTT; cdr3_aa: CASSQAGLFTGELFF
v_call: TRBV10-1; j_call: TRBJ1-1; cdr3_length: 13; clone_size: once; d_call: .; cdr3_nt: TGCGCCAGCAGTGACGGTCAGGGCACTGAAGCTTTCTTT; cdr3_aa: CASSDGQGTEAFF
v_call: TRBV5-5; j_call: TRBJ2-5; cdr3_length: 17; clone_size: .; d_call: TRBD2; cdr3_nt: TGTGCCAGCAGACTGTCATTGAGCGGGAATGGCGGAGAGACCCAGTACTTC; cdr3_aa: CASRLSLSGNGGETQYF
v_call: TRBV2; j_call: TRBJ1-1; cdr3_length: 13; clone_size: .; d_call: .; cdr3_nt: TGTGCCAGCAGGGGAGGGCGGGGTACTGAAGCTTTCTTT; cdr3_aa: CASRGGRGTEAFF
v_call: TRBV5-1; j_call: TRBJ2-7; cdr3_length: 12; clone_size: .; d_call: .; cdr3_nt: TGCGCCAGCTCGGAACAGTCCTACGAGCAGTACTTC; cdr3_aa: CASSEQSYEQYF
v_call: TRBV18; j_call: TRBJ1-1; cdr3_length: 15; clone_size: .; d_call: .; cdr3_nt: TGTGCCAGCTCACCACGAAGGGACATGAACACTGAAGCTTTCTTT; cdr3_aa: CASSPRRDMNTEAFF
v_call: TRBV5-8; j_call: TRBJ2-5; cdr3_length: 15; clone_size: .; d_call: TRBD1; cdr3_nt: TGTGCCAGCAGCTTCGGGACAGGGGGTTCGGAGACCCAGTACTTC; cdr3_aa: CASSFGTGGSETQYF
v_call: TRBV5-1; j_call: TRBJ2-7; cdr3_length: 15; clone_size: .; d_call: TRBD1; cdr3_nt: TGCGCCAGCAGAGGCAGGGACAGGGGGCTGAACGAGCAGTACTTC; cdr3_aa: CASRGRDRGLNEQYF
v_call: TRBV27; j_call: TRBJ1-1; cdr3_length: 16; clone_size: few; d_call: TRBD1; cdr3_nt: TGTGCCAGCAGTCCGGACAGGGTTTATATGGACACTGAAGCTTTCTTT; cdr3_aa: CASSPDRVYMDTEAFF
v_call: TRBV30; j_call: TRBJ2-3; cdr3_length: 16; clone_size: .; d_call: TRBD2; cdr3_nt: TGTGCCTGGAGCCCAGGACTAGCGGGAGTACGTGATACGCAGTATTTT; cdr3_aa: CAWSPGLAGVRDTQYF
v_call: TRBV6-1; j_call: TRBJ1-2; cdr3_length: 14; clone_size: .; d_call: .; cdr3_nt: TGTGCCAGCAGTGAAGTTGGCAGGGGAGACCTGGAGGTCTTC; cdr3_aa: CASSEVGRGDLEVF
v_call: TRBV9; j_call: TRBJ2-5; cdr3_length: 18; clone_size: .; d_call: TRBD2; cdr3_nt: TGTGCCAGCAGCGTAGGGAGGCGGCTAGCGGGAGAGGGGGAGACCCAGTACTTC; cdr3_aa: CASSVGRRLAGEGETQYF
v_call: TRBV7-8; j_call: TRBJ2-3; cdr3_length: 15; clone_size: .; d_call: TRBD1; cdr3_nt: TGTGCCAGCAGCTTATACAGGGGCCCCACAGATACGCAGTATTTT; cdr3_aa: CASSLYRGPTDTQYF
v_call: TRBV27; j_call: TRBJ2-1; cdr3_length: 15; clone_size: .; d_call: TRBD2; cdr3_nt: TGTGCCAGCAGTGAACTAGCGGGAGTAGGTAATGAGCAGTTCTTC; cdr3_aa: CASSELAGVGNEQFF
v_call: TRBV9; j_call: TRBJ2-1; cdr3_length: 16; clone_size: .; d_call: TRBD2; cdr3_nt: TGTGCCAGCAGCAGGACTAGCGGGAGGGCCCACGATGAGCAGTTCTTC; cdr3_aa: CASSRTSGRAHDEQFF
v_call: TRBV6-1; j_call: TRBJ2-7; cdr3_length: 15; clone_size: .; d_call: TRBD1; cdr3_nt: TGTGCCAGCAGTGAACCGGGACAGGGAGACCACGAGCAGTACTTC; cdr3_aa: CASSEPGQGDHEQYF
v_call: TRBV27; j_call: TRBJ1-2; cdr3_length: 14; clone_size: .; d_call: TRBD1; cdr3_nt: TGTGCCAGCAGTTCAGGTACAGGGGGGAATGGCTACACCTTC; cdr3_aa: CASSSGTGGNGYTF
v_call: TRBV6-1; j_call: TRBJ1-6; cdr3_length: 15; clone_size: .; d_call: .; cdr3_nt: TGTGCCAGCAGGGGGCCGGACAGTTATAATTCACCCCTCCACTTT; cdr3_aa: CASRGPDSYNSPLHF
v_call: TRBV9; j_call: TRBJ1-2; cdr3_length: 13; clone_size: .; d_call: .; cdr3_nt: TGTGCCAGCAGCGCGGGGGACGGCTATGGCTACACCTTC; cdr3_aa: CASSAGDGYGYTF
v_call: TRBV9; j_call: TRBJ2-1; cdr3_length: 17; clone_size: .; d_call: TRBD2; cdr3_nt: TGTGCCAGCAGCGTGGGGACTAGCGGGAGGGCGAAAGATGAGCAGTTCTTC; cdr3_aa: CASSVGTSGRAKDEQFF
v_call: TRBV6-4; j_call: TRBJ2-3; cdr3_length: 16; clone_size: .; d_call: TRBD2; cdr3_nt: TGTGCCAGCAGTCCGACTAGCGGGGATAGCACAGATACGCAGTATTTT; cdr3_aa: CASSPTSGDSTDTQYF
v_call: TRBV5-1; j_call: TRBJ2-7; cdr3_length: 13; clone_size: .; d_call: .; cdr3_nt: TGCGCCAGCAGCTTGGGAACAGGCTACGAGCAGTACTTC; cdr3_aa: CASSLGTGYEQYF
v_call: TRBV28; j_call: TRBJ1-1; cdr3_length: 14; clone_size: .; d_call: TRBD1; cdr3_nt: TGTGCCAGCAGTTTGGGGACAGCGAACACTGAAGCTTTCTTT; cdr3_aa: CASSLGTANTEAFF
v_call: TRBV13; j_call: TRBJ2-7; cdr3_length: 13; clone_size: .; d_call: TRBD2; cdr3_nt: TGTGCCAGCGAGACTAGCGGGATCTACGAGCAGTACTTC; cdr3_aa: CASETSGIYEQYF
v_call: TRBV30; j_call: TRBJ1-6; cdr3_length: 12; clone_size: few; d_call: .; cdr3_nt: TGTGCCTGGAGTGAAGCGCCTGATCCCCTCCACTTT; cdr3_aa: CAWSEAPDPLHF
v_call: TRBV19; j_call: TRBJ2-7; cdr3_length: 13; clone_size: .; d_call: .; cdr3_nt: TGTGCCAGTAGTAATGGGCAGTTCTACGAGCAGTACTTC; cdr3_aa: CASSNGQFYEQYF
v_call: TRBV2; j_call: TRBJ1-2; cdr3_length: 12; clone_size: .; d_call: .; cdr3_nt: TGTGCCAGATCCAGGGTATTAGGTGGCTACACCTTC; cdr3_aa: CARSRVLGGYTF
v_call: TRBV2; j_call: TRBJ1-5; cdr3_length: 15; clone_size: once; d_call: TRBD1; cdr3_nt: TGTGCCAGCAGGGGCTCAGGGGGTCGTAATCAGCCCCAGCATTTT; cdr3_aa: CASRGSGGRNQPQHF
v_call: TRBV5-8; j_call: TRBJ1-5; cdr3_length: 16; clone_size: .; d_call: TRBD1; cdr3_nt: TGTGCCAGCAGCTTGTGGGGGACAGGGCGGAATCAGCCCCAGCATTTT; cdr3_aa: CASSLWGTGRNQPQHF
v_call: TRBV5-6; j_call: TRBJ1-2; cdr3_length: 14; clone_size: .; d_call: TRBD1; cdr3_nt: TGTGCCAGCAGCTCGGGACAGATAAACTATGGCTACACCTTC; cdr3_aa: CASSSGQINYGYTF
v_call: TRBV7-3; j_call: TRBJ1-1; cdr3_length: 14; clone_size: .; d_call: .; cdr3_nt: TGTGCCAGCAGCTTTGGGGCGATGAACACTGAAGCTTTCTTT; cdr3_aa: CASSFGAMNTEAFF
v_call: TRBV15; j_call: TRBJ2-7; cdr3_length: 13; clone_size: .; d_call: .; cdr3_nt: TGTGCCACCAGCAAGGACAGCTCCTACGAGCAGTACTTC; cdr3_aa: CATSKDSSYEQYF
v_call: TRBV5-5; j_call: TRBJ1-5; cdr3_length: 15; clone_size: .; d_call: TRBD1; cdr3_nt: TGTGCCAGCAGCTTGGAGGGACAGGGATATCAGCCCCAGCATTTT; cdr3_aa: CASSLEGQGYQPQHF
v_call: TRBV5-1; j_call: TRBJ2-7; cdr3_length: 17; clone_size: .; d_call: TRBD2; cdr3_nt: TGCGCCAGCAGCTTGCTCCGGCTAGCGGAGCCCTCCTACGAGCAGTACTTC; cdr3_aa: CASSLLRLAEPSYEQYF